This TCR beta chain was identified during a study of cytotoxic CD8 clonotypes in ibrutinib-treated CLL. Across the study: It was after a median around twelve months of treatment, range 6 to 36, that response samples were taken.

Study-wide results and limits: Clonality was higher at ibrutinib response and returned toward baseline at progression. Baseline clonality, above age-matched healthy donor levels, tracked circulating CD8+ T-cell counts.

Data came from immunoSEQ multiplex PCR; TCRdb stores just in-frame clones and leaves some out. In the table there are roughly 40,000 clones, 68% of which are singletons. V shed 3 bases and J 1 base; nucleotides not matched to a gene: 6. CDR3 length: 16 residues. Per the germline V gene, CDR1 is MGHRA and CDR2 is YSYEKL. This clone appeared a few times. Antigen: not known. The clonotype originates from a human donor with chronic lymphocytic leukemia. The chain recombines TRBV4-1 with TRBJ1-1; TRBD1 matches at 9 bases. The material sequenced was PBMCs, taken at disease progression, from a patient treated with ibrutinib. DNA for the CDR3: TGCGCCAGCAGCCACGGACAGGGGATGGGGAACACTGAAGCTTTCTTT. Translating gives CASSHGQGMGNTEAFF.